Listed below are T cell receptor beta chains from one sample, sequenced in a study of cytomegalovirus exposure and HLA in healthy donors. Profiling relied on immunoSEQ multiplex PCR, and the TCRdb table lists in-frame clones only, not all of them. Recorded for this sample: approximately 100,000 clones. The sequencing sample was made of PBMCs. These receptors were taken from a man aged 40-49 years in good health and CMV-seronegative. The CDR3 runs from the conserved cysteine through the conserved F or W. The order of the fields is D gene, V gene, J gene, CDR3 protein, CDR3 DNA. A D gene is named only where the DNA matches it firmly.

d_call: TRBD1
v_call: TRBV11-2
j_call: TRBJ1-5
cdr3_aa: CASSSGTVSNQPQHF
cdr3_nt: TGTGCCAGCAGTAGTGGGACAGTTAGCAATCAGCCCCAGCATTTT

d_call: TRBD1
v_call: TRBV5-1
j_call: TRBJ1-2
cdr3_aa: CASSTVPDRVYGYTF
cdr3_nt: TGCGCCAGCAGCACTGTACCCGACAGGGTCTATGGCTACACCTTC

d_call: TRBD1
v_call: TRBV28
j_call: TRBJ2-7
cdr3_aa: CASSLGPSGDRGLGEQYF
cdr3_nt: TGTGCCAGCAGTTTAGGACCGTCTGGGGACAGGGGCCTCGGCGAGCAGTACTTC

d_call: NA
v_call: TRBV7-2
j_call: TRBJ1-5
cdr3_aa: CASSLGGPSSNQPQHF
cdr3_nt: TGTGCCAGCAGCTTGGGGGGTCCCTCTAGCAATCAGCCCCAGCATTTT

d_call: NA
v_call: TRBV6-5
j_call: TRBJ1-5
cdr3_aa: CASTGAGGNQPQHF
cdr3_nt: TGTGCCAGCACCGGGGCAGGGGGCAATCAGCCCCAGCATTTT

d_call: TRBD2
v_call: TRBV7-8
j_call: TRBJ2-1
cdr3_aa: CASSLGASGSSYNEQFF
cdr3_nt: TGTGCCAGCAGCTTAGGGGCTAGCGGGAGCTCCTACAATGAGCAGTTCTTC

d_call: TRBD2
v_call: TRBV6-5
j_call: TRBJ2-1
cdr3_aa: CASSYGGTNSYNEQFF
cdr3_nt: TGTGCCAGCAGTTACGGGGGGACTAACTCCTACAATGAGCAGTTCTTC

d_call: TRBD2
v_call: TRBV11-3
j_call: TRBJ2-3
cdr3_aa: CASSPGGRITDTQYF
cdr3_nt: TGTGCCAGCAGCCCGGGGGGGCGAATCACAGATACGCAGTATTTT

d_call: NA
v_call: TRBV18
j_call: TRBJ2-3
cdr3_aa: CASSPPREKDTQYF
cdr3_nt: TGTGCCAGCTCACCACCCCGGGAGAAAGATACGCAGTATTTT

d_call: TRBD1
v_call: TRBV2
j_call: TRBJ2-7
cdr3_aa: CASGLGTGGYEQYF
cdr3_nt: TGTGCCAGCGGTCTGGGGACAGGGGGGTACGAGCAGTACTTC

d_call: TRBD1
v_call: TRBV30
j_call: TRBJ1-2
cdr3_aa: CAWNSQGAIYGYTF
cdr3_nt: TGTGCCTGGAACTCACAGGGGGCCATTTATGGCTACACCTTC

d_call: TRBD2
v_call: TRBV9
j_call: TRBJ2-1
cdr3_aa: CASSVGTSGVYNEQFF
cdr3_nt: TGTGCCAGCAGCGTAGGTACTAGCGGGGTCTACAATGAGCAGTTCTTC

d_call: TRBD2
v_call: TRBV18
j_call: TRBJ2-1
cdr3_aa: CASSPPGLDYYNEQFF
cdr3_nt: TGTGCCAGCTCACCTCCGGGACTAGACTACTACAATGAGCAGTTCTTC

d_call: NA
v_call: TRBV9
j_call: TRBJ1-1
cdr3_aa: CASSVSQGTNLVNTEAFF
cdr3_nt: TGTGCCAGCAGCGTATCGCAGGGGACAAATTTAGTGAACACTGAAGCTTTCTTT

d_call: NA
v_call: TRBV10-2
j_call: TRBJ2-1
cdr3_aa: CASTQGAEQFF
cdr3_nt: TGCGCCAGCACTCAAGGGGCTGAGCAGTTCTTC

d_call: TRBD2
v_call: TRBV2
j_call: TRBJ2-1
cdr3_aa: CASSTGLADPFF
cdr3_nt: TGTGCCAGCAGTACCGGACTAGCTGATCCGTTCTTC

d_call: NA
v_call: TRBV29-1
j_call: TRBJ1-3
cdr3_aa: CSVIVGNTIYF
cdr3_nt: TGCAGCGTGATAGTTGGAAACACCATATATTTT

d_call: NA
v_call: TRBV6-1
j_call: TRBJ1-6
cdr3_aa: CASSDRDYSPLHF
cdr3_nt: TGTGCCAGCAGTGACAGGGATTACTCACCCCTCCACTTT

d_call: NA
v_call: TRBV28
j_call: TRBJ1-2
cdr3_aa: CAGRTPREAYSYTF
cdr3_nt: TGTGCCGGGAGGACTCCTAGGGAGGCCTATAGCTACACCTTC

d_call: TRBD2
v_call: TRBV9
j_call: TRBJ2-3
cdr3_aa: CASSPRDSGISDTQYF
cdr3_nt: TGTGCCAGCAGCCCCCGGGATAGCGGGATCTCAGATACGCAGTATTTT

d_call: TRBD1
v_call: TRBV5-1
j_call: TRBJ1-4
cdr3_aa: CASSHGTGGKSTNEKLFF
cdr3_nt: TGCGCCAGCAGCCATGGGACAGGGGGCAAATCAACTAATGAAAAACTGTTTTTT

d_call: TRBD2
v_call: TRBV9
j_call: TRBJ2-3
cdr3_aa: CASSEGTIRTDTQYF
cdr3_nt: TGTGCCAGCAGCGAGGGGACTATCCGCACAGATACGCAGTATTTT

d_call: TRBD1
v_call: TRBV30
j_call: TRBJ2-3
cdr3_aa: CACRDSQDTQYF
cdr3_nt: TGTGCCTGCCGGGACAGCCAAGATACGCAGTATTTT

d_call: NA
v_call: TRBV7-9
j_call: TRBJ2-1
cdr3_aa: CASSSRRLVADEQFF
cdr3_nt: TGTGCCAGCAGCTCCAGACGACTAGTAGCCGATGAGCAGTTCTTC

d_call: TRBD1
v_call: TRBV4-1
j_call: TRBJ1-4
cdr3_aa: CASSQGQLNEKLFF
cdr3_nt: TGCGCCAGCAGCCAGGGACAGCTAAATGAAAAACTGTTTTTT

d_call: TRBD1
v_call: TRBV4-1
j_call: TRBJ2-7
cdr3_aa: CASSQEGQTGSSYEQYF
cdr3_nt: TGCGCCAGCAGCCAAGAAGGACAGACAGGGAGCTCCTACGAGCAGTACTTC

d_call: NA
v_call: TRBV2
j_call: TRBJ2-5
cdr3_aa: CASSQVLAGETQYF
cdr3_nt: TGTGCCAGCAGTCAGGTCCTCGCCGGAGAGACCCAGTACTTC

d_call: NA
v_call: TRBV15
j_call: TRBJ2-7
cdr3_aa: CATSGEGWTDEQYF
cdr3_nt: TGTGCCACCAGCGGAGAGGGATGGACAGACGAGCAGTACTTC

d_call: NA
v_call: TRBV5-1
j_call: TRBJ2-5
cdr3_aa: CASSRTGSQETQYF
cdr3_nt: TGCGCCAGTAGCCGGACGGGAAGCCAAGAGACCCAGTACTTC